The 6 T cell receptor beta chains given below trace back to one sample, sequenced in a study of T cells after yellow fever vaccination. TCRdb re-called the 5' RACE reads through MiXCR, storing one row per CDR3 protein. The sample includes roughly 300,000 distinct CDR3 sequences, about 6.9% seen only once; the top ten take 15% to 20%. Sequenced here: PBMCs, sampled about 41 days after the first yellow fever vaccination. The receptors were gathered from a man between 18 and 35 years old who received the YFV17D yellow fever vaccine.

This clonotype has a handful of counts. This rearrangement joins TRBV10-3 to TRBJ2-1; 8 nucleotides align to TRBD2. The CDR3 extends over 16 amino acids. Germline values: CDR1 ENHRY, CDR2 SYGVKD. The V gene end was trimmed by 3 bases and the J gene end by 6 bases; junction bases not matched to a gene: 10. The CDR3, as DNA: TGTGCCATCAGTGAACCCCCGGGACTAGGCGGCAATGAGCAGTTCTTC. The encoded protein is CAISEPPGLGGNEQFF.

CDR3 bases: TGTGCCAGCAGCGTCTCAGCGGGGATACTCTACAATGAGCAGTTCTTC. Residues: CASSVSAGILYNEQFF. This chain uses TRBV9 with TRBJ2-1; 7 nucleotides line up with TRBD2. This CDR3 is built from 16 residues. Losses at the gene ends were 2 bases for V and 3 bases for J; bases not matched to a gene: 8. Germline V gene sequence: CDR1 SGDLS, CDR2 YYNGEE.

This clonotype appeared a few times. This chain joins TRBV6-6 and TRBJ2-7; no clear D gene. With 5 bases removed from V and 4 bases from J, the gap between germline ends came to 9 bases. Germline CDR1 is MNHNY and CDR2 is SVGAGI (reference sequence). This CDR3 has 12 residues. CDR3 DNA: TGTGCCAGCAGTCCGGGCCTTTACGAGCAGTACGTC. Protein product: CASSPGLYEQYV.

The gene calls are TRBV3-1 and TRBJ2-6; D may be TRBD1 or TRBD2 (5 bases each). This CDR3 spans 17 amino acids. CDR1 LGHDT and CDR2 YNNKEL come from the germline V gene (reference sequence). The V end lost 4 bases, the J end lost 2 bases, and 15 bases lay between the germline ends. DNA for the CDR3: TGTGCCAGCAGCCCAGCCGGGGCCCCGGCTGGGGCCAACGTCCTGACTTTC. Translation gives CASSPAGAPAGANVLTF.

Only a few counts were recorded for this clonotype. The chain couples TRBV4-3 to TRBJ2-5, with 7 bases matching TRBD2. The J segment lost 2 bases and the V segment lost 0 bases, leaving 9 bases of the junction unmatched. Germline V gene sequence: CDR1 LGHNA, CDR2 YSLEER. The CDR3 covers 17 residues. The CDR3 region has the DNA TGCGCCAGCAGCCAAGAACCGGTAGCGGGCGGACAAGAGACCCAGTACTTC. This gives the protein CASSQEPVAGGQETQYF.

This chain joins TRBV12-3 or TRBV12-4 and TRBJ1-6, with D possibly matching TRBD1 (6 bases). The CDR3 runs 14 residues. Trimming removed 7 bases from V and 7 bases from J, with 14 bases in between. CDR3 residues: CASTLQGGNSPLHF. In DNA form, the CDR3 reads TGTGCCAGCACCCTCCAAGGGGGGAATTCACCCCTCCACTTT.